The clone carrying this T cell receptor (beta chain) came up a few times. The data belong to a study of T cells in Graves' hyperthyroidism and ophthalmopathy. Germline values: CDR1 MNHNS, CDR2 SASEGT. J was trimmed by 7 bases and V by 7 bases; bases with no gene match: 10. This CDR3 has 15 residues. Amplification yielded TCR beta CDR3 regions, with RNA transcripts as the source. When the TCR CDR3 underwent first-round RT-PCR, the HTBI primer set was used. TCRdb processed the multiplex PCR reads anew with MiXCR; each CDR3 protein has one entry. This sample carries roughly 640,000 distinct CDR3 sequences, 16% of them seen once, and the ten largest clones take more than 3%. Diagnosing involved the use of clinical symptoms, serum thyroxine and TRAb, thyroid ultrasound and orbital computed tomography. Each 10 ml fresh peripheral blood draw supplied the PBMCs.

The gene calls are TRBV6-1 and TRBJ2-1; TRBD2 matches at 10 bases. The source material was blood. The sequence was collected from a woman aged 40 to 50 with Graves' ophthalmopathy. The DNA of the CDR3 is TGTGCCAGCATCGCATCTAGCGGGAGTGGTAATGAGCAGTTCTTC. It encodes CASIASSGSGNEQFF.